Shown below are 9 T cell receptor beta chains from a single sample sequenced in a study of blood T cell repertoires in COVID-19. TCRdb's copy holds only in-frame clones and misses some; the assay was immunoSEQ multiplex PCR. The data contain approximately 50,000 clones, 80% to 90% of them singletons. Sample: peripheral blood. The receptors originated from a woman aged 80 or older with acute or convalescent COVID-19.

The V gene is TRBV3-1 (or the pseudogene TRBV3-2), the J gene TRBJ1-4; 8 nucleotides align to TRBD1. The germline V gene encodes CDR1 LGHDT and CDR2 YNNKEL (reference sequence). Trimming removed 4 bases from V and 4 bases from J; junction bases left unmatched: 5. This CDR3 comprises 15 residues. CDR3 residues: CASSPGGRGNEKLFF. CDR3 bases: TGTGCCAGCAGCCCAGGGGGCCGGGGTAATGAAAAACTGTTTTTT.

The V and J genes are TRBV30 and TRBJ2-3; the D gene is possibly TRBD1 (5 bases). Per germline, CDR1 GTSNPN and CDR2 SVGIG (reference sequence). The CDR3 covers 13 residues. The V end was cut by 5 bases, the J end by 4 bases, with 13 bases between. This chain's CDR3 is CAWSRGPADTQYF. The CDR3 DNA follows: TGTGCCTGGTCAAGGGGCCCGGCAGATACGCAGTATTTT.

The V gene is TRBV6-5, the J gene TRBJ1-5; unclear D gene. Trimming shortened V by 6 bases and J by 0 bases, and 12 bases separated the two germline ends. This CDR3 is built from 15 residues. Germline V CDR1 and CDR2: MNHEY, SVGAGI. The CDR3 DNA sequence: TGTGCCAGCAGCCCGGACGGGAATAGCAATCAGCCCCAGCATTTT. It yields the protein CASSPDGNSNQPQHF.

The rearrangement links TRBV7-2 to TRBJ1-4, with TRBD1 matching 7 bases. Germline values: CDR1 SGHTA, CDR2 FQGNSA. Trimming took 3 bases from V and 0 from J; bases not matched to a gene: 4. The CDR3 loop spans 16 amino acids. The CDR3: CASSFGTAATNEKLFF. The CDR3 DNA reads as TGTGCCAGCAGCTTTGGGACAGCCGCAACTAATGAAAAACTGTTTTTT.

The chain recombines TRBV2 with TRBJ1-3, with D unresolved. From germline, CDR1 is SNHLY and CDR2 FYNNEI. The V gene lost 2 bases and the J gene lost 4 bases, with 15 bases spanning the gap. The CDR3 is 16 residues long. The CDR3 region is CASSERGSPTGNTIYF. The CDR3 DNA follows: TGTGCCAGCAGTGAACGTGGCAGCCCGACAGGAAACACCATATATTTT.

V gene TRBV2 combines with J gene TRBJ2-7; possible D gene TRBD2, 6 bases. CDR1 SNHLY and CDR2 FYNNEI come from the germline V gene. The CDR3 covers 15 residues. Trimming took off 1 base at V and 0 bases at J, with 10 bases between the two ends. CDR3 in amino acids: CASSEVAGSSYEQYF. CDR3 DNA: TGTGCCAGCAGTGAAGTCGCGGGGAGCTCCTACGAGCAGTACTTC. The full variable domain, with the rest looked up from reference TRBV2 and TRBJ2-7, is EPEVTQTPSHQVTQMGQEVILRCVPISNHLYFYWYRQILGQKVEFLVSFYNNEISEKSEIFDDQFSVERPDGSNFTLKIRSTKLEDSAMYFCASSEVAGSSYEQYFGPGTRLTVT.

This clone was counted a single time. The V call is TRBV4-1, the J call TRBJ1-4; 10 bases map to TRBD1. Per germline, CDR1 MGHRA and CDR2 YSYEKL. Germline trimming cut 4 bases from V and 5 bases from J; bases unmatched to any gene: 7. The CDR3 is made up of 16 amino acids. The CDR3: CASSLGGGQGNEKLFF. The CDR3 DNA reads TGCGCCAGCAGCCTCGGCGGGGGACAGGGGAATGAAAAACTGTTTTTT.

The rearrangement joins TRBV30 to TRBJ1-2; TRBD1 is a possible D gene (5 bases). Deletions cut 8 bases from V and 4 bases from J, with 14 bases between. Germline-derived CDR1 and CDR2 are GTSNPN and SVGIG (reference sequence). This CDR3 spans 12 amino acids. The CDR3 DNA sequence: TGTGCCACCGCTGGGCAGGGCTATGGCTACACCTTC. It yields the protein CATAGQGYGYTF.

The genes are TRBV7-2 and TRBJ2-3; TRBD2 aligns across 7 bases. Germline V gene sequence: CDR1 SGHTA, CDR2 FQGNSA. The ends lost 5 bases at V and 0 bases at J; junction bases unmatched: 5. This CDR3 is 15 amino acids long. The CDR3 is CASSHGDYSTDTQYF. The CDR3 DNA follows: TGTGCCAGCAGCCACGGGGACTACAGCACAGATACGCAGTATTTT.